Listed below are T cell receptor beta chains from one sample, sequenced in a study of cytomegalovirus exposure and HLA in healthy donors. TCRdb keeps only in-frame clones here, not all; method: immunoSEQ multiplex PCR. The sample shows around 180,000 clones, 71% of them seen only once. The sample comprised PBMCs. The receptors shown here come from a girl aged 5-17 years in good health and CMV-seronegative. Each CDR3 is given with its conserved first and last residue. The order of the fields is CDR3 protein, CDR3 DNA, V gene, J gene, clone size, CDR3 length, D gene. The D gene is left open where the match is weak. Size is stated for part of the rows, as once, few or many counts, or as a class when the clone is expanded.

CDR3aa: CASSQGTGGNYGYTF
CDR3nt: TGTGCCAGCAGCCAAGGGACAGGTGGGAACTATGGCTACACCTTC
v_gene: TRBV14
j_gene: TRBJ1-2
abundance: -
len: 15
d_gene: TRBD1

CDR3aa: CASTGPPSSYNEQFF
CDR3nt: TGCGCCAGTACAGGGCCCCCAAGCTCCTACAATGAGCAGTTCTTC
v_gene: TRBV5-1
j_gene: TRBJ2-1
abundance: -
len: 15
d_gene: -

CDR3aa: CASSPGTDNEQFF
CDR3nt: TGTGCCAGCAGCCCCGGGACAGACAATGAGCAGTTCTTC
v_gene: TRBV28
j_gene: TRBJ2-1
abundance: -
len: 13
d_gene: TRBD1

CDR3aa: CASSANGLAFF
CDR3nt: TGCGCCAGCAGTGCGAACGGGTTGGCTTTCTTT
v_gene: TRBV10-1
j_gene: TRBJ1-1
abundance: -
len: 11
d_gene: -

CDR3aa: CASSSMTGAYGYTF
CDR3nt: TGTGCCAGCAGTTCTATGACAGGGGCGTATGGCTACACCTTC
v_gene: TRBV6-6
j_gene: TRBJ1-2
abundance: few
len: 14
d_gene: TRBD1

CDR3aa: CASRPTANYGYTF
CDR3nt: TGTGCCAGCAGACCGACAGCTAACTATGGCTACACCTTC
v_gene: TRBV6-1
j_gene: TRBJ1-2
abundance: -
len: 13
d_gene: -

CDR3aa: CASSTRGGREAFF
CDR3nt: TGTGCCAGCAGCACTCGAGGGGGAAGGGAAGCTTTCTTT
v_gene: TRBV9
j_gene: TRBJ1-1
abundance: few
len: 13
d_gene: -

CDR3aa: CATRRAGSNQPQHF
CDR3nt: TGTGCCACCCGTCGGGCGGGGAGCAATCAGCCCCAGCATTTT
v_gene: TRBV6-5
j_gene: TRBJ1-5
abundance: -
len: 14
d_gene: -

CDR3aa: CASSDQTLAGTASSYGYTF
CDR3nt: TGTGCCAGCAGTGACCAAACTTTAGCGGGGACAGCCTCCTCTTATGGCTACACCTTC
v_gene: TRBV6-1
j_gene: TRBJ1-2
abundance: -
len: 19
d_gene: TRBD1

CDR3aa: CASGDRGGQPQHF
CDR3nt: TGTGCCAGCGGGGACAGGGGCGGTCAGCCCCAGCATTTT
v_gene: TRBV5-8
j_gene: TRBJ1-5
abundance: -
len: 13
d_gene: TRBD1

CDR3aa: CASSLMEDTQYF
CDR3nt: TGTGCCAGCAGCTTAATGGAGGATACGCAGTATTTT
v_gene: TRBV13
j_gene: TRBJ2-3
abundance: -
len: 12
d_gene: -

CDR3aa: CASSMEEINQPQHF
CDR3nt: TGTGCCAGTAGTATGGAGGAAATCAATCAGCCCCAGCATTTT
v_gene: TRBV19
j_gene: TRBJ1-5
abundance: -
len: 14
d_gene: -

CDR3aa: CASSSLGGGATYNEQFF
CDR3nt: TGTGCCAGCAGCTCCTTGGGCGGGGGGGCCACCTACAATGAGCAGTTCTTC
v_gene: TRBV7-9
j_gene: TRBJ2-1
abundance: -
len: 17
d_gene: TRBD2

CDR3aa: CASSQTGGTLNEAFF
CDR3nt: TGCGCCAGCAGCCAAACAGGGGGTACGCTTAATGAAGCTTTCTTT
v_gene: TRBV4-1
j_gene: TRBJ1-1
abundance: -
len: 15
d_gene: TRBD1

CDR3aa: CASNSGGQETQYF
CDR3nt: TGTGCCAGCAACAGCGGGGGGCAGGAGACCCAGTACTTC
v_gene: TRBV2
j_gene: TRBJ2-5
abundance: -
len: 13
d_gene: TRBD2

CDR3aa: CASTRSSYEQYF
CDR3nt: TGTGCCAGCACTCGGAGCTCCTACGAGCAGTACTTC
v_gene: TRBV2
j_gene: TRBJ2-7
abundance: -
len: 12
d_gene: -

CDR3aa: CASSDSAGDTEAFF
CDR3nt: TGTGCCAGCAGTGACTCGGCGGGGGATACTGAAGCTTTCTTT
v_gene: TRBV6-4
j_gene: TRBJ1-1
abundance: -
len: 14
d_gene: -

CDR3aa: CASSEDRGETQYF
CDR3nt: TGCGCCAGCAGCGAGGACAGGGGGGAGACCCAGTACTTC
v_gene: TRBV10-2
j_gene: TRBJ2-5
abundance: few
len: 13
d_gene: TRBD1

CDR3aa: CASSSWGRARVNEQFF
CDR3nt: TGTGCCAGCAGTTCCTGGGGCAGGGCTCGCGTCAATGAGCAGTTCTTC
v_gene: TRBV6-5
j_gene: TRBJ2-1
abundance: -
len: 16
d_gene: -

CDR3aa: CASNWGRLNYGYTF
CDR3nt: TGCGCCAGTAACTGGGGCAGGCTGAACTATGGCTACACCTTC
v_gene: TRBV5-1
j_gene: TRBJ1-2
abundance: -
len: 14
d_gene: -

CDR3aa: CASSSTGGMRFEQYF
CDR3nt: TGTGCCAGCAGTTCCACCGGGGGGATGCGGTTCGAGCAGTACTTC
v_gene: TRBV28
j_gene: TRBJ2-7
abundance: -
len: 15
d_gene: TRBD2

CDR3aa: CASSQEGTGLAETQYF
CDR3nt: TGCGCCAGCAGCCAAGAGGGGACAGGGCTGGCAGAGACCCAGTACTTC
v_gene: TRBV4-1
j_gene: TRBJ2-5
abundance: few
len: 16
d_gene: TRBD1

CDR3aa: CASSHLSGGEQFF
CDR3nt: TGCGCCAGCAGCCACCTCAGCGGGGGTGAGCAGTTCTTC
v_gene: TRBV4-1
j_gene: TRBJ2-1
abundance: -
len: 13
d_gene: TRBD2

CDR3aa: CASRRRTSSHIDEQFF
CDR3nt: TGTGCCAGTAGGCGCCGGACTAGCAGCCATATCGATGAGCAGTTCTTC
v_gene: TRBV19
j_gene: TRBJ2-1
abundance: -
len: 16
d_gene: TRBD2

CDR3aa: CASSSRVWIEQFF
CDR3nt: TGTGCCAGCAGCTCACGGGTGTGGATTGAGCAGTTCTTC
v_gene: TRBV9
j_gene: TRBJ2-1
abundance: -
len: 13
d_gene: -

CDR3aa: CASSPLQSNYYGYTF
CDR3nt: TGTGCCAGCAGCCCCCTTCAAAGCAACTACTATGGCTACACCTTC
v_gene: TRBV5-6
j_gene: TRBJ1-2
abundance: few
len: 15
d_gene: -

CDR3aa: CASSLGGDTEAFF
CDR3nt: TGTGCCAGCAGCCTCGGAGGGGACACTGAAGCTTTCTTT
v_gene: TRBV25-1
j_gene: TRBJ1-1
abundance: few
len: 13
d_gene: -

CDR3aa: CASSEGLAGADEQFF
CDR3nt: TGTGCCAGCAGTGAAGGCCTAGCGGGGGCAGATGAGCAGTTCTTC
v_gene: TRBV2
j_gene: TRBJ2-1
abundance: few
len: 15
d_gene: TRBD2

CDR3aa: CASSQVDSSYEQYF
CDR3nt: TGCGCCAGCAGCCAAGTCGACAGCTCCTACGAGCAGTACTTC
v_gene: TRBV4-1
j_gene: TRBJ2-7
abundance: -
len: 14
d_gene: -

CDR3aa: CASSQRGGFYEQYF
CDR3nt: TGTGCCAGCAGCCAAAGGGGGGGGTTCTACGAGCAGTACTTC
v_gene: TRBV14
j_gene: TRBJ2-7
abundance: -
len: 14
d_gene: -

CDR3aa: CARSLVRVTITGELFF
CDR3nt: TGTGCCAGAAGCTTGGTTCGGGTCACTATCACCGGGGAGCTGTTTTTT
v_gene: TRBV5-3
j_gene: TRBJ2-2
abundance: -
len: 16
d_gene: -

CDR3aa: CSVRAFPHYEQYF
CDR3nt: TGCAGCGTACGAGCTTTTCCCCACTACGAGCAGTACTTC
v_gene: TRBV29-1
j_gene: TRBJ2-7
abundance: -
len: 13
d_gene: -

CDR3aa: CASRTSGGGNEQFF
CDR3nt: TGCGCCAGCCGGACTAGCGGGGGCGGAAATGAGCAGTTCTTC
v_gene: TRBV4-1
j_gene: TRBJ2-1
abundance: once
len: 14
d_gene: TRBD2

CDR3aa: CASSSAGIATYEQYF
CDR3nt: TGTGCCAGCAGCTCCGCGGGTATTGCAACCTACGAGCAGTACTTC
v_gene: TRBV11-2
j_gene: TRBJ2-7
abundance: -
len: 15
d_gene: -

CDR3aa: CASSRQANQPQHF
CDR3nt: TGTGCCAGCAGCCGACAGGCCAATCAGCCCCAGCATTTT
v_gene: TRBV7-9
j_gene: TRBJ1-5
abundance: -
len: 13
d_gene: -

CDR3aa: CASSPRLVGETQYF
CDR3nt: TGTGCCAGTAGTCCAAGACTAGTAGGGGAGACCCAGTACTTC
v_gene: TRBV19
j_gene: TRBJ2-5
abundance: -
len: 14
d_gene: -

CDR3aa: CASSVDRADEKLFF
CDR3nt: TGTGCCAGCAGCGTAGACAGGGCTGACGAAAAACTGTTTTTT
v_gene: TRBV5-5
j_gene: TRBJ1-4
abundance: -
len: 14
d_gene: TRBD1

CDR3aa: CASTNITTYEQYF
CDR3nt: TGTGCCAGCACGAACATAACAACCTACGAGCAGTACTTC
v_gene: TRBV5-4
j_gene: TRBJ2-7
abundance: -
len: 13
d_gene: -

CDR3aa: CASSSEAGGRTYNSPLHF
CDR3nt: TGTGCCAGCAGTTCCGAGGCCGGGGGGCGAACCTATAATTCACCCCTCCACTTT
v_gene: TRBV5-4
j_gene: TRBJ1-6
abundance: -
len: 18
d_gene: -

CDR3aa: CASSIDRAGNQPQHF
CDR3nt: TGTGCCAGTAGTATCGACAGGGCGGGCAATCAGCCCCAGCATTTT
v_gene: TRBV19
j_gene: TRBJ1-5
abundance: -
len: 15
d_gene: TRBD1

CDR3aa: CASTNPGQGPPGEQYF
CDR3nt: TGTGCCAGCACCAACCCCGGACAGGGCCCACCGGGCGAGCAGTACTTC
v_gene: TRBV11-2
j_gene: TRBJ2-7
abundance: -
len: 16
d_gene: TRBD1

CDR3aa: CASSLFQNTEAFF
CDR3nt: TGCGCCAGCAGCTTGTTCCAGAACACTGAAGCTTTCTTT
v_gene: TRBV5-1
j_gene: TRBJ1-1
abundance: -
len: 13
d_gene: -

CDR3aa: CASSLSLPAGAAEAFF
CDR3nt: TGCGCCAGCAGCTTGAGTTTGCCCGCTGGGGCCGCTGAAGCTTTCTTT
v_gene: TRBV5-1
j_gene: TRBJ1-1
abundance: -
len: 16
d_gene: -

CDR3aa: CASSVSGGLNNEKLFF
CDR3nt: TGTGCCAGCAGCGTTAGTGGTGGGCTGAATAATGAAAAACTGTTTTTT
v_gene: TRBV9
j_gene: TRBJ1-4
abundance: -
len: 16
d_gene: -

CDR3aa: CASSLTGSPYEQYF
CDR3nt: TGTGCCAGCAGCTTGACAGGGTCCCCCTACGAGCAGTACTTC
v_gene: TRBV5-4
j_gene: TRBJ2-7
abundance: -
len: 14
d_gene: -

CDR3aa: CASSTDRGMNTEAFF
CDR3nt: TGTGCCAGCAGCACGGACAGGGGAATGAACACTGAAGCTTTCTTT
v_gene: TRBV21-1
j_gene: TRBJ1-1
abundance: -
len: 15
d_gene: -

CDR3aa: CASDRGEKLFF
CDR3nt: TGTGCCAGTGACAGGGGGGAAAAACTGTTTTTT
v_gene: TRBV12-1
j_gene: TRBJ1-4
abundance: once
len: 11
d_gene: -

CDR3aa: CATTRNRGYEQYF
CDR3nt: TGTGCCACCACTCGGAACAGGGGCTACGAGCAGTACTTC
v_gene: TRBV27
j_gene: TRBJ2-7
abundance: -
len: 13
d_gene: TRBD1